Sequencing of this TCR beta chain was carried out in a study of CD8 T cells in ankylosing spondylitis. By quantitative 5'-RACE with molecular barcodes, the TCR beta libraries were made. TCRdb independently ran MiXCR on the 5' RACE reads; one entry per CDR3 protein. The sample lists about 340,000 distinct CDR3 sequences, approximately 8% seen once, with more than 14% in the top ten. Study-level points and caveats: Matched ankylosing spondylitis synovial fluid reportedly contained a significantly enriched population of disease-linked clones. Disease-linked clones were found to be CD8+ and relatively rare in peripheral blood. Blood from ankylosing spondylitis patients appeared to carry a characteristic roughly eight-variant TCR beta motif. Past research had described some motif variants in reactive arthritis synovial fluid and blood.

This clonotype occurred a few times. Its antigen is currently unknown. This sequence originates from a male donor with ankylosing spondylitis. Input material: blood, either unsorted or a sorted T cell fraction (not recorded which).

CDR3 nucleotides: TGTGCCAGCAGTTCCCAGGGGACCTACGAGCAGTACTTC. This sequence encodes CASSSQGTYEQYF. The V gene is TRBV27, the J gene TRBJ2-7; weak D call: TRBD1 (6 bases). The CDR3 consists of 13 residues. The germline gives CDR1 MNHEY, CDR2 SMNVEV (reference sequence). The germline V and J ends were trimmed by 4 bases and 2 bases, with 9 bases remaining between them.